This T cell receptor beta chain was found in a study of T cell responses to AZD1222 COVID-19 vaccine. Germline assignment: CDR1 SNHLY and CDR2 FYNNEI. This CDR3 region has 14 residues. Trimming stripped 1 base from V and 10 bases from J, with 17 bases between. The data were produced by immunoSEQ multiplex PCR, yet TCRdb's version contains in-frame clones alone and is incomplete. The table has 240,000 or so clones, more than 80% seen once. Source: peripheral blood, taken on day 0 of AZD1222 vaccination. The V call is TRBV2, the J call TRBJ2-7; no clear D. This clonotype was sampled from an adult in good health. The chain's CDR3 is CASSEEVGYGRQYF. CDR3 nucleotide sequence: TGTGCCAGCAGTGAAGAGGTGGGGTACGGTCGTCAGTACTTC.